This entry lists 19 T cell receptor beta chains sequenced from one sample in a study of cytomegalovirus exposure and HLA in healthy donors. The primer mix had 60 Vbeta and 13 Jbeta primers. Generated by immunoSEQ multiplex PCR, the TCRdb table keeps only in-frame clones and is missing some. Of fewer than 55,000 clones in the sample, roughly 72% were seen once. Sequenced: PBMCs. The receptors were gathered from a woman between 50 and 59 years old in good health and CMV-seropositive.

This chain links TRBV7-2 with TRBJ2-7, with D maybe TRBD2 (6 bases). V was shortened by 1 base and J by 4 bases, with 11 bases between the two germline ends. The CDR3 contains 14 residues. Germline loops: CDR1 SGHTA, CDR2 FQGNSA. The CDR3 loop is CASSLGTGLYEQYF. For the CDR3, the DNA is TGTGCCAGCAGCTTAGGGACGGGACTTTACGAGCAGTACTTC.

This chain joins TRBV7-8 and TRBJ2-2, with a weak D call TRBD2 (6 bases). This CDR3 region has 18 residues. V shed 1 base and J shed 6 bases, with 21 bases lying between them. Per germline, CDR1 SGHVS and CDR2 FQNEAQ. DNA for the CDR3: TGTGCCAGCAGCTTAGGGATGATAACGGGGGTCCTTTCCGGGGAGCTGTTTTTT. Translated: CASSLGMITGVLSGELFF. The full variable domain, in which reference TRBV7-8 and TRBJ2-2 provide the parts outside the CDR3, is GAGVSQSPRYKVAKRGQDVALRCDPISGHVSLFWYQQALGQGPEFLTYFQNEAQLDKSGLPSDRFFAERPEGSVSTLKIQRTQQEDSAVYLCASSLGMITGVLSGELFFGEGSRLTVL.

The chain employs TRBV19 and TRBJ1-1; tentatively, D is TRBD1 (6 bases). From germline, CDR1 is LNHDA and CDR2 SQIVND (reference sequence). Between the trimmed V and J ends, which lost 5 bases and 6 bases, there was a span of 19 bases. The CDR3 runs to 15 residues. For the CDR3, the DNA is TGTGCCAGTAGTCCCCGCTACAGGGAGAGGGCTGAAGCTTTCTTT. Translated, it gives CASSPRYRERAEAFF.

The J gene is TRBJ2-3, the V gene TRBV7-3; 15 bases map to TRBD2. The V and J ends lost 2 bases and 6 bases, in that order; junction bases with no gene match: 6. The CDR3 runs to 17 residues. Germline V CDR1 and CDR2: SGHTA, FQGTGA. CDR3 amino acids: CASSLAPGLAGGDTQYF. In DNA, the CDR3 is TGTGCCAGCAGCTTAGCCCCGGGACTAGCGGGGGGCGATACGCAGTATTTT.

This clone was counted between two and nine times. The J gene is TRBJ2-2, the V gene TRBV19, with 8 bases that match TRBD2. The CDR3 spans 14 residues. The germline CDR1 and CDR2 sequences are LNHDA and SQIVND (reference sequence). The trim removed 7 bases at V and 7 bases at J, leaving 8 bases unmatched. CDR3 in amino acids: CASNQGLDFGELFF. Written as DNA, the CDR3 is TGTGCCAGTAACCAGGGACTAGACTTCGGGGAGCTGTTTTTT.

The chain joins TRBV7-9 to TRBJ1-2; 9 nucleotides line up with TRBD1. The junction had 14 bases not matched to a gene; V was cut back by 8 bases and J by 10 bases. There are 14 residues in the CDR3. Germline V lookup: CDR1 SEHNR, CDR2 FQNEAQ (reference sequence). The CDR3 DNA is TGTGCCAGCGGCACTAACAGGGGGCCCCGAGACTACACCTTC. Translation: CASGTNRGPRDYTF.

The rearrangement joins TRBV19 to TRBJ2-7, with 8 bases aligning to TRBD1. CDR1 is LNHDA, CDR2 SQIVND, per germline (reference sequence). The junction had 10 bases not matched to a gene; V was cut back by 5 bases and J by 7 bases. CDR3 length: 14 residues. CDR3 loop: CASSVRQGNEEQYF. Written as DNA, the CDR3 is TGTGCCAGTAGTGTAAGACAGGGGAATGAGGAGCAGTACTTC.

This clone was detected only a few times. In DNA form, the CDR3 reads TGTGCCAGCGGGCAGGTTGTTTACAATGAGCAGTTCTTC. Translated: CASGQVVYNEQFF. The rearrangement joins TRBV2 to TRBJ2-1; no firm D call. V gave up 8 bases and J gave up 4 bases, with 12 bases separating them. The CDR3 consists of 13 residues. Germline V gene sequence: CDR1 SNHLY, CDR2 FYNNEI.

This clone appeared a few times. The chain combines TRBV27 with TRBJ1-2, with 8 nucleotides matching TRBD1. CDR1 is MNHEY, CDR2 SMNVEV, per germline (reference sequence). V lost 3 bases and J lost 4; bases outside the gene matches: 7. The CDR3 loop spans 15 amino acids. The CDR3 coding sequence is TGTGCCAGCAGTTTTTTCTGGACAGGGTCCTATGGCTACACCTTC. Protein product: CASSFFWTGSYGYTF.

The rearrangement uses TRBV28 and TRBJ2-1, with D possibly TRBD2 on 7 matching bases. The ends were cut back, 3 bases at V and 0 bases at J, with 15 bases in the middle. The CDR3 contains 17 residues. Germline V gives CDR1 MDHEN, CDR2 SYDVKM. CDR3 bases: TGTGCCAGCAGTTTTACCCCAGGGGAGGGCTCCTACAATGAGCAGTTCTTC. This codes for CASSFTPGEGSYNEQFF.

This clone showed up just once. The chain recombines TRBV7-9 with TRBJ2-7; 9 nucleotides line up with TRBD2. The J segment lost 5 bases and the V segment lost 7 bases, leaving 6 bases of the junction unmatched. The CDR3 spans 13 residues. Germline loops: CDR1 SEHNR, CDR2 FQNEAQ (reference sequence). CDR3 DNA: TGTGCCAGCACCGCGGGGGGGTCGGACGAGCAGTACTTC. Translated, it gives CASTAGGSDEQYF.

The chain joins TRBV14 to TRBJ2-1, with 10 bases identical to TRBD2. CDR1 and CDR2 from the germline V gene are SGHDN and FVKESK. There are 17 residues in the CDR3. V gave up 6 bases and J gave up 5 bases; unmatched junction bases: 13. This chain's CDR3 is CASSSRLGAGGNNEQFF. The CDR3 nucleotides are TGTGCCAGCAGTTCCCGCCTAGGAGCGGGGGGGAACAATGAGCAGTTCTTC.

This clone has more than one count but fewer than ten. This rearrangement joins TRBV7-9 to TRBJ2-2; D gene unclear. V was trimmed by 3 bases and J by 6 bases, leaving 5 bases between them. The germline CDR1 and CDR2 sequences are SEHNR and FQNEAQ (reference sequence). This CDR3 region has 12 residues. Here the CDR3 DNA reads TGTGCCAGCAGCTTGTATTCCGGGGAGCTGTTTTTT. Translated, it gives CASSLYSGELFF.

The chain couples TRBV2 to TRBJ1-5, with D possibly being TRBD1 (5 bases). The length of the CDR3 is 17 residues. Germline V lookup: CDR1 SNHLY, CDR2 FYNNEI. Trimming took off 4 bases at V and 2 bases at J, with 18 bases between the two ends. DNA of the CDR3: TGTGCCAGCAGTGCACCCGACAGCCCTTCCCGCAATCAGCCCCAGCATTTT. Protein product: CASSAPDSPSRNQPQHF.

V usage is TRBV7-9 and J usage is TRBJ2-7; 8 positions match TRBD1. J gave up 5 bases and V 4 bases, and 7 bases lay outside the gene matches. Germline V lookup: CDR1 SEHNR, CDR2 FQNEAQ (reference sequence). The CDR3 spans 14 residues. The CDR3 region is CASSSQGAHDEQYF. DNA of the CDR3: TGTGCCAGCAGCTCCCAGGGGGCGCACGACGAGCAGTACTTC.

This chain connects TRBV14 to TRBJ1-1; D is undetermined. Deletions cut 3 bases from V and 2 bases from J, with 7 bases between. The CDR3 contains 13 residues. Germline V gene data show CDR1 as SGHDN and CDR2 as FVKESK. The CDR3: CASSHGGNTEAFF. The CDR3 DNA reads TGTGCCAGCAGCCACGGAGGCAACACTGAAGCTTTCTTT.

The chain is built from TRBV28 and TRBJ1-4; the match to TRBD1 covers 7 bases. The CDR3 contains 14 residues. V gave up 6 bases and J gave up 5 bases; unmatched junction bases: 6. Per germline, CDR1 MDHEN and CDR2 SYDVKM. CDR3 region: CASRTGQKNEKLFF. The CDR3 nucleotides are TGTGCCAGCAGGACGGGACAGAAGAATGAAAAACTGTTTTTT.

The chain recombines TRBV27 with TRBJ1-2; 7 bases map to TRBD1. The V segment lost 2 bases and the J segment 1 base; nucleotides outside the gene matches: 4. Per the germline V gene, CDR1 is MNHEY and CDR2 is SMNVEV (reference sequence). The CDR3 has 15 amino acids. The CDR3 DNA reads TGTGCCAGCAGTTTAAGAGGGGGCCTTAACTATGGCTACACCTTC. This sequence encodes CASSLRGGLNYGYTF.

The V call is TRBV13, the J call TRBJ2-5; the match to TRBD1 covers 7 bases. This CDR3 has 16 amino acids. J was trimmed by 1 base and V by 3 bases; bases with no gene match: 8. From germline, CDR1 is PRHDT and CDR2 FYEKMQ (reference sequence). This CDR3 reads CASSFTVGTAQETQYF. Here the CDR3 DNA reads TGTGCCAGCAGCTTTACTGTCGGGACAGCCCAAGAGACCCAGTACTTC.